This TCR beta chain was sequenced for a study of shared clonotypes between healthy human individuals. Study context: Every donor yielded three CD4 naive, three CD4 memory, two CD8 naive and one CD8 memory plate.

Points on this clone: Its ends do not fully match the called genes, so a read error is possible.

Clones were read by immunoSEQ multiplex PCR, and TCRdb kept only the in-frame ones, dropping some. This sample has 950,000 to 1,100,000 clones, with around 75% found just once. This receptor was identified in a man between 18 and 29 years old in good health. Material for sequencing was memory CD4+ T cells sorted from blood. Subset described: CD45RA-negative fraction.

The DNA of the CDR3 is TGTGCTAGCAGCCGAGCGGGGGGGTACGAGCAGTACTTC. Translated: CASSRAGGYEQYF. J is TRBJ2-7 and V is TRBV7-7; 10 positions match TRBD2. Germline assignment: CDR1 SSHAT and CDR2 FNYEAQ (reference sequence). The CDR3 runs to 13 residues. Full variable domain (outside the CDR3, taken from reference TRBV7-7 and TRBJ2-7): GAGVSQSPRYKVTKRGQDVTLRCDPISSHATLYWYQQALGQGPEFLTYFNYEAQPDKSGLPSDRFSAERPEGSISTLTIQRTEQRDSAMYRCASSRAGGYEQYFGPGTRLTVT.